This T cell receptor (beta chain) derives from a study of blood T cell repertoires in COVID-19. Using immunoSEQ multiplex PCR, the repertoire was profiled, and TCRdb retains in-frame clones only, with some absent. The data contain some 60,000 clones, 80% of them seen just once; the ten biggest clones take up about 7.1%. The germline CDR1 and CDR2 sequences are SGHTA and FQGTGA. This CDR3 comprises 15 residues. With 4 bases clipped from V and 3 bases from J, the junction kept 5 bases outside the gene matches. J is TRBJ2-1 and V is TRBV7-3; TRBD2 agrees at 8 bases. The receptor was isolated from a man in his 60s with acute or convalescent COVID-19. Sequencing used peripheral blood. CDR3 DNA: TGTGCCAGCAGCTCGGGACTAGTGAGCTACAATGAGCAGTTCTTC. Its protein product is CASSSGLVSYNEQFF.